A single TCR beta chain is shown here with its context. Specified time point: baseline pretreatment blood. As to treatment: 15 Gy SBRT to primary tumor, nephrectomy 4 weeks later. Clear cell pathology was present in this patient's renal cell carcinoma. Profiling relied on immunoSEQ multiplex PCR, and the TCRdb table lists in-frame clones only, not all of them. The table lists about 21,000 clones, nearly 80% of them singletons, with roughly 39% in the top ten. CDR3 length equals 15 residues. J lost 5 bases, V lost 6 bases, and 8 bases had no gene match. Germline-derived CDR1 and CDR2 are SGHVS and FNYEAQ. The sample comes from a study of radiation and T cells in renal cell carcinoma.

The TCR originated in a man aged 55 to 70 with renal cell carcinoma. The V call is TRBV7-6, the J call TRBJ2-1; 9 nucleotides agree with TRBD1. This sample comprised blood, obtained from a patient whose treatment included radiotherapy and nephrectomy. In nucleotides, the CDR3 is TGTGCCAGCAGTCACCGGGACAGGGCGAACAATGAGCAGTTCTTC. This translates into CASSHRDRANNEQFF.